The clone carrying this TCR beta chain was seen more than once but under ten times. Its antigen is not known. Using a J-beta primer mix together with a sample-barcoded 5' primer, a second PCR was run for about 6 to 12 cycles. TCRdb recomputed calls from the 5' RACE reads with MiXCR, one row per CDR3 protein. The sample has around 1,800,000 distinct CDR3 sequences; roughly two fifths are singletons. The CDR3 length is 13 residues. Trimming took off 0 bases at V and 7 bases at J, with 12 bases between the two ends. Germline CDR1 and CDR2: DFQATT and SNEGSKA (reference sequence). The source of the sample is a study of blood T cells in healthy people across ages. Study context: In model experiments, template switching was able to capture about one barcoded beta molecule for every two T cells that were present.

Study findings and constraints: Older age coincided with a roughly linear decline in TCR beta diversity per million T cells. Compared with aged donors, long-lived donors showed fewer expanded clones, suggesting selection.

The sample was blood. The clonotype originates from a human donor in good health. The chain uses TRBV20-1 and TRBJ1-1, with D unclear. The CDR3 protein is CSARDIRVLEAFF. The CDR3 DNA sequence: TGCAGTGCTAGAGATATAAGGGTACTTGAAGCTTTCTTT.